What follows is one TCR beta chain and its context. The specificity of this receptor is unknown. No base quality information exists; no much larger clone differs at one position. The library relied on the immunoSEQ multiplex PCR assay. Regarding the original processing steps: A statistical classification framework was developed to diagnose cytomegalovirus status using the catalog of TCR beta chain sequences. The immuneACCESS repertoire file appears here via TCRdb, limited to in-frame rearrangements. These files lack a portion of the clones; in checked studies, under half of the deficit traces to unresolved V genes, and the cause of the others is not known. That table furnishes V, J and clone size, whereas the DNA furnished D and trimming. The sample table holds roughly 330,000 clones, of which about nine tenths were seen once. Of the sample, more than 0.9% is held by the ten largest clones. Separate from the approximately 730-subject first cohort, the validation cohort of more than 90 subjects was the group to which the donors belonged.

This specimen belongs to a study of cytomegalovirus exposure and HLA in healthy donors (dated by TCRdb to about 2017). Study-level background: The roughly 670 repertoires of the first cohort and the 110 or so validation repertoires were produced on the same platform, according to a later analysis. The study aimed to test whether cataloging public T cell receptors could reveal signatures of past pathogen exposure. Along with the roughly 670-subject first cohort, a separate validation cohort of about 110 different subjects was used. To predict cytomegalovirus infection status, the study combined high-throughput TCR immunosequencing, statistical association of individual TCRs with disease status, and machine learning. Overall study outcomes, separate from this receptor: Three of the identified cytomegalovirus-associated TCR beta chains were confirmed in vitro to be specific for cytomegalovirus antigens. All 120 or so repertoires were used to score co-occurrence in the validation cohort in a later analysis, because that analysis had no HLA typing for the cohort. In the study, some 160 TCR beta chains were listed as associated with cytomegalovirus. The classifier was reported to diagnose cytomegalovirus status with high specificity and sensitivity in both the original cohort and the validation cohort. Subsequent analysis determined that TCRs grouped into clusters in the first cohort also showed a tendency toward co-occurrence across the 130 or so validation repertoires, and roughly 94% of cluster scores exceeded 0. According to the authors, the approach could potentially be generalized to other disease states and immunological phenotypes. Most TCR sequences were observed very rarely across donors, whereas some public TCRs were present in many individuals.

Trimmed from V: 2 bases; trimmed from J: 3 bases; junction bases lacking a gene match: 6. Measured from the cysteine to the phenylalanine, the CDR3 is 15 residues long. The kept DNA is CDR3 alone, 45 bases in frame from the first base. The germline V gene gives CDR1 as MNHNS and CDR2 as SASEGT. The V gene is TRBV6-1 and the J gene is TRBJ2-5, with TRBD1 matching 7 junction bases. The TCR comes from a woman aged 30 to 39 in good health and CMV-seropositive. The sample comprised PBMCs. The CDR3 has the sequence CASSEPDRDKETQYF. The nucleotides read TGTGCCAGCAGTGAACCCGACAGGGATAAAGAGACCCAGTACTTC.